One sample yielded the 14 T cell receptor beta chains listed below, sequenced in a study of shared clonotypes between healthy human individuals (dated by TCRdb to about 2020). Library prep was done by the immunoSEQ multiplex PCR assay. TCRdb obtained this table from immuneACCESS and retained in-frame rearrangements with V and J assigned. These tables miss some clones; where compared with another copy, unresolved V genes account for less than half of the shortfall, and the remainder is unexplained. Across this sample there are over a million clones, with more than 75% seen only once. 0.6% to 0.7% of the sample is taken by the ten largest. The sequenced sample was memory CD4+ T cells from PBMCs. The cell subset or site label, as the study defines it: CD45RA-negative fraction. The origin of the receptors is a young man in good health. Some clones in this sample may be carry-over from other donors' samples.

This clone was observed many times. V and J are TRBV5-1 and TRBJ1-1; TRBD1 is a possible D gene (6 bases). From germline, CDR1 is SGHRS and CDR2 YFSETQ. The V end lost 4 bases, the J end lost 0 bases, and 16 bases lay between the germline ends. The CDR3 sequence is 16 residues long. In nucleotides, the CDR3 is TGCGCCAGCAGCCCCCTACCACAGGGTGTGAACACTGAAGCTTTCTTT. This sequence encodes CASSPLPQGVNTEAFF. The full variable domain, rest sourced from reference TRBV5-1 and TRBJ1-1, is KAGVTQTPRYLIKTRGQQVTLSCSPISGHRSVSWYQQTPGQGLQFLFEYFSETQRNKGNFPGRFSGRQFSNSRSEMNVSTLELGDSALYLCASSPLPQGVNTEAFFGQGTRLTVV.

This chain joins TRBV19 and TRBJ1-5; D ambiguous. Germline V lookup: CDR1 LNHDA, CDR2 SQIVND (reference sequence). The CDR3 is 14 amino acids. Trimming removed 2 bases from V and 7 bases from J, with 12 bases in between. The CDR3 protein is CASSIRTGAQPQHF. CDR3 sequence (DNA): TGTGCCAGTAGTATAAGGACTGGAGCGCAGCCCCAGCATTTT. The entire variable domain, with the rest obtained from reference TRBV19 and TRBJ1-5, is as follows: DGGITQSPKYLFRKEGQNVTLSCEQNLNHDAMYWYRQDPGQGLRLIYYSQIVNDFQKGDIAEGYSVSREKKESFPLTVTSAQKNPTAFYLCASSIRTGAQPQHFGDGTRLSIL.

This CDR3 reads CASSLAARRLAGEQYF. CDR3 nucleotides: TGTGCCAGCAGCTTGGCAGCACGACGTCTAGCGGGCGAGCAGTACTTC. V and J are TRBV5-6 and TRBJ2-7, with 8 bases identical to TRBD2. The CDR3 covers 16 residues. V gave up 0 bases and J gave up 6 bases; unmatched junction bases: 11. In germline, CDR1 is SGHDT, CDR2 YYEEEE.

The rearrangement uses TRBV10-1 and TRBJ2-1; TRBD2 might be the D (6 bases). Trimming left V 6 bases short and J 7 bases short, with 19 bases between. Germline V gene data show CDR1 as WNHNN and CDR2 as SYGVQD (reference sequence). The CDR3 is 15 residues long. DNA for the CDR3: TGCGCCAGCAGCAAGCCGGGGGTTGGTAGGAATGAGCAGTTCTTC. Its protein is CASSKPGVGRNEQFF.

The genes are TRBV2 and TRBJ1-1; unclear D gene. The V end lost 3 bases, the J end lost 2 bases, and 19 bases lay between the germline ends. This CDR3 spans 17 amino acids. CDR1 is SNHLY, CDR2 FYNNEI, per germline. The CDR3 region has the DNA TGTGCCAGCAGTGAGTTCGGGATCGGGTATGGAAACACTGAAGCTTTCTTT. Translated, it gives CASSEFGIGYGNTEAFF.

The chain employs TRBV10-3 and TRBJ2-7; 11 bases are shared with TRBD2. CDR1 is ENHRY, CDR2 SYGVKD, per germline. Unmatched junction bases numbered 2, after V lost 4 bases and J lost 3 bases. The CDR3 consists of 14 residues. The CDR3 DNA follows: TGTGCCATCAGTGGACTAGCGGGACTCTACGAGCAGTACTTC. The encoded protein is CAISGLAGLYEQYF.

The chain uses TRBV4-2 and TRBJ2-5; 10 bases are a match to TRBD2. CDR3 size: 16 residues. CDR1 LGHNA and CDR2 YNFKEQ come from the germline V gene. Germline trimming cut 3 bases from V and 3 bases from J; bases unmatched to any gene: 7. The CDR3 DNA reads as TGTGCCAGCAGCCACTCTGGCGGGACTAGCGAAGAGACCCAGTACTTC. It encodes CASSHSGGTSEETQYF.

This clone has just one count. The CDR3 loop is CASSPGPGQVGSNQPQHF. DNA of the CDR3: TGTGCCAGCTCACCCGGACCTGGACAGGTTGGGAGCAATCAGCCCCAGCATTTT. The chain combines TRBV18 with TRBJ1-5; 7 nucleotides align to TRBD1. CDR3 length equals 18 residues. Germline CDR1 KGHSH, CDR2 LQKENI. Trimming at V came to 3 bases and at J to 1 base, leaving 12 bases not matched to a gene.

The V call is TRBV5-1, the J call TRBJ1-2; 10 bases match TRBD1. The CDR3 has 15 amino acids. The germline gives CDR1 SGHRS, CDR2 YFSETQ. The junction had 10 bases not matched to a gene; V was cut back by 6 bases and J by 5 bases. Written as DNA, the CDR3 is TGCGCCAGCACCACAGGGACAGGGGAGGGTTATGGCTACACCTTC. Translated, it gives CASTTGTGEGYGYTF. Full variable domain (missing parts from reference TRBV5-1 and TRBJ1-2): KAGVTQTPRYLIKTRGQQVTLSCSPISGHRSVSWYQQTPGQGLQFLFEYFSETQRNKGNFPGRFSGRQFSNSRSEMNVSTLELGDSALYLCASTTGTGEGYGYTFGSGTRLTVV.

At least ten counts were recorded for this clone. The rearrangement links TRBV5-1 to TRBJ2-1; the match to TRBD1 covers 8 bases. The V gene's germline CDR1 is SGHRS and CDR2 YFSETQ. V gave up 1 base and J gave up 6 bases; unmatched junction bases: 15. The CDR3 extends over 18 amino acids. CDR3 nucleotide sequence: TGCGCCAGCAGCTTGAGGCCGTTTGGACAGGGCACCAGCAATGAGCAGTTCTTC. The encoded protein is CASSLRPFGQGTSNEQFF.

The chain employs TRBV10-3 and TRBJ2-3; D is undetermined. V was cut by 0 bases and J by 10 bases, with 11 bases left in between. CDR1 ENHRY and CDR2 SYGVKD come from the germline V gene. The CDR3 contains 13 residues. The CDR3 coding sequence is TGTGCCATCAGTGAGTCGATTTCTCGCCCGCAGTATTTT. It yields the protein CAISESISRPQYF.

V and J are TRBV2 and TRBJ2-2, with D uncertain. Germline CDR1 reads SNHLY; CDR2 reads FYNNEI. The CDR3 runs 14 residues. Trimming took off 1 base at V and 7 bases at J, with 10 bases between the two ends. The DNA for the CDR3 is TGTGCCAGCAGTGAAGAACGGCCCGGCGGGGAGCTGTTTTTT. As protein: CASSEERPGGELFF. The complete variable domain, with remaining parts taken from reference TRBV2 and TRBJ2-2, reads EPEVTQTPSHQVTQMGQEVILRCVPISNHLYFYWYRQILGQKVEFLVSFYNNEISEKSEIFDDQFSVERPDGSNFTLKIRSTKLEDSAMYFCASSEERPGGELFFGEGSRLTVL.

The V call is TRBV6-5, the J call TRBJ1-1; unclear D gene. The germline gives CDR1 MNHEY, CDR2 SVGAGI. The V gene lost 6 bases and the J gene lost 5 bases, with 10 bases spanning the gap. This CDR3 comprises 12 residues. CDR3 bases: TGTGCCAGCAGAAGGGCAAAAACTGAAGCTTTCTTT. Its translation: CASRRAKTEAFF.

The genes are TRBV28 and TRBJ2-1; 8 nucleotides align to TRBD2. This CDR3 is 14 amino acids long. Trimming took 7 bases from V and 7 from J; bases not matched to a gene: 9. Germline V gene lookup returns CDR1 MDHEN and CDR2 SYDVKM. CDR3 loop: CASILSGSMNEQFF. DNA for the CDR3: TGTGCCAGCATCTTAAGCGGGAGTATGAATGAGCAGTTCTTC.